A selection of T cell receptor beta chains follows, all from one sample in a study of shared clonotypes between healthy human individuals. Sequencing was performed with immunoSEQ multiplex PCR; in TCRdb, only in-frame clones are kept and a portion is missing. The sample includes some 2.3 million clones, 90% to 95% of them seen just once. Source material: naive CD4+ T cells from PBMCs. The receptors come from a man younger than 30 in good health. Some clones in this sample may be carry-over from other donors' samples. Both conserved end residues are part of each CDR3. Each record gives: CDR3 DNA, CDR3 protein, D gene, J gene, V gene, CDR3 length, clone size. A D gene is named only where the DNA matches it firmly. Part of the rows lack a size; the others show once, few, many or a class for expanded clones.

CDR3nt: TGTGCCAGCTCACCTACAGGGGTGCCCGGAGAGCAGTACTTC
CDR3aa: CASSPTGVPGEQYF
d_gene: TRBD1
j_gene: TRBJ2-7
v_gene: TRBV18
len: 14
abundance: NA

CDR3nt: TGTGCCAGCAGCTTCATTCTAGCGGGGACAGAGACCCAGTACTTC
CDR3aa: CASSFILAGTETQYF
d_gene: TRBD2
j_gene: TRBJ2-5
v_gene: TRBV7-7
len: 15
abundance: NA

CDR3nt: TGTGCCAGCAGCCAAGACCAGATCCGGGGGTACCAAGAGACCCAGTACTTC
CDR3aa: CASSQDQIRGYQETQYF
d_gene: NA
j_gene: TRBJ2-5
v_gene: TRBV14
len: 17
abundance: NA

CDR3nt: TGTGCCAGCAGCCAAGTAGGGGGGAACTACGAGCAGTACTTC
CDR3aa: CASSQVGGNYEQYF
d_gene: NA
j_gene: TRBJ2-7
v_gene: TRBV4-2
len: 14
abundance: NA

CDR3nt: TGTGCCAGCTCACCACCGATAGGGGGCGAACCAAAACTGTTTTTT
CDR3aa: CASSPPIGGEPKLFF
d_gene: TRBD1
j_gene: TRBJ1-4
v_gene: TRBV18
len: 15
abundance: once

CDR3nt: TGTGCCAGCAGTCTTGAGGCAGAGCACTATGGCTACACCTTC
CDR3aa: CASSLEAEHYGYTF
d_gene: NA
j_gene: TRBJ1-2
v_gene: TRBV6-1
len: 14
abundance: NA

CDR3nt: TGTGCCAGCAGCCGCGATAACACCGGGGAGCTGTTTTTT
CDR3aa: CASSRDNTGELFF
d_gene: NA
j_gene: TRBJ2-2
v_gene: TRBV4-2
len: 13
abundance: NA

CDR3nt: TGTGCCAGCAGTTTCTCGGACAGGGGGATCGGCTACACCTTC
CDR3aa: CASSFSDRGIGYTF
d_gene: TRBD1
j_gene: TRBJ1-2
v_gene: TRBV28
len: 14
abundance: NA

CDR3nt: TGTGCCAGCAGTCTTACTTACAGGGTTCAGGAGACCCAGTACTTC
CDR3aa: CASSLTYRVQETQYF
d_gene: NA
j_gene: TRBJ2-5
v_gene: TRBV6-5
len: 15
abundance: NA

CDR3nt: TGTGCCAGCAGCTTACGCGCAGGATCGGAAGCTTTCTTT
CDR3aa: CASSLRAGSEAFF
d_gene: NA
j_gene: TRBJ1-1
v_gene: TRBV11-3
len: 13
abundance: NA

CDR3nt: TGTGCCAGTAGTCAGCGGACAGGGCCCTACGAGCAGTACTTC
CDR3aa: CASSQRTGPYEQYF
d_gene: TRBD1
j_gene: TRBJ2-7
v_gene: TRBV19
len: 14
abundance: NA